These 18 T cell receptor beta chains share one sample of origin, sequenced in a study of T cell repertoires in cytomegalovirus infection. Each CDR3 protein is one row after TCRdb ran MiXCR on the reads. The sample lists about 700,000 distinct CDR3 sequences, around 32% occurring once. No antigen has been identified for these receptors. The sequences come from cultured PBMCs, collected from culture after CMV antigen stimulation. Every receptor here comes from a human donor in good health (CMV status not recorded). Some clones in this sample may be carry-over from other donors' samples.

The chain carries TRBV6-2 or TRBV6-3 and TRBJ1-1, with TRBD1 identical over 11 bases. Germline-derived CDR1 and CDR2 are MNHEY and SVGEGT. CDR3 length: 15 residues. J was trimmed by 6 bases and V by 4 bases; bases with no gene match: 7. In DNA form, the CDR3 reads TGTGCCAGCAGTTCCGGACAGGGGGCAGAATCTGAAGCTTTCTTT. Protein: CASSSGQGAESEAFF.

This clonotype was counted between two and nine times. The chain uses TRBV7-6 and TRBJ2-7, with 8 positions matching TRBD1. Germline V CDR1 and CDR2: SGHVS, FNYEAQ. V lost 4 bases and J lost 4; bases outside the gene matches: 9. The CDR3 loop spans 15 amino acids. The CDR3 nucleotides are TGTGCCAGCAGCTCGCCCAGGGGGCTTGGGTACGAGCAGTACTTC. This codes for CASSSPRGLGYEQYF.

The sample holds many counts of this clonotype. J is TRBJ1-5 and V is TRBV7-2, with TRBD1 as a possible D gene (5 bases). CDR1 and CDR2 (germline): SGHTA, FQGNSA. This CDR3 has 13 amino acids. The V end was cut by 4 bases, the J end by 7 bases, with 11 bases between. The chain's CDR3 is CASSSREGQPQHF. For the CDR3, the DNA is TGTGCCAGCAGCTCGAGGGAGGGGCAGCCCCAGCATTTT.

The V gene is TRBV12-3 or TRBV12-4, the J gene TRBJ1-3; no definite D call. The CDR3 has 13 residues. Between the trimmed V and J ends, which lost 6 bases and 3 bases, there was a span of 9 bases. In DNA form, the CDR3 reads TGTGCCAGCAGGGGAGGGCATGGAAACACCATATATTTT. This sequence encodes CASRGGHGNTIYF.

The rearrangement joins TRBV29-1 to TRBJ2-1; D gene unclear. Germline CDR1 reads SQVTM; CDR2 reads ANQGSEA. V was shortened by 4 bases and J by 6 bases, with 7 bases between the two germline ends. CDR3 length equals 11 residues. CDR3 coding DNA: TGCAGCGTTGTGGGCACCAATGAGCAGTTCTTC. Translation gives CSVVGTNEQFF.

This clonotype is a singleton in its sample. The CDR3 nucleotides read TGTGCCAGCAGTCCCCTGGTGTTTGGCGATACGCAGTATTTT. This sequence encodes CASSPLVFGDTQYF. The chain combines TRBV6-2 or TRBV6-3 with TRBJ2-3; no firm D call. From germline, CDR1 is MNHEY and CDR2 SVGEGT. Trimming left V 5 bases short and J 6 bases short, with 15 bases between. This CDR3 is 14 amino acids long.

V gene TRBV19 combines with J gene TRBJ2-7; the match to TRBD2 covers 7 bases. CDR3 length equals 16 residues. V lost 4 bases and J lost 2; bases outside the gene matches: 11. The germline gives CDR1 LNHDA, CDR2 SQIVND (reference sequence). The CDR3 protein is CASSTFSGRNPYEQYF. CDR3 nucleotide sequence: TGTGCCAGTAGTACTTTTAGCGGGCGGAATCCCTACGAGCAGTACTTC.

This clonotype occurred a few times. The chain joins TRBV6-1 to TRBJ1-3; D not certain. This CDR3 is 16 amino acids long. The V gene's germline CDR1 is MNHNS and CDR2 SASEGT. Trimming stripped 8 bases from V and 0 bases from J, with 17 bases between. For the CDR3, the DNA is TGTGCCAGCTCGGAAGGGAGTCACTCCTCTGGAAACACCATATATTTT. Its protein product is CASSEGSHSSGNTIYF.

The rearrangement joins TRBV11-2 to TRBJ2-7; tentatively, D is TRBD2 (6 bases). Germline CDR1 and CDR2: SGHAT and FQNNGV. The CDR3 runs 13 residues. V was shortened by 5 bases and J by 9 bases, with 17 bases between the two germline ends. The CDR3 protein is CASSPITRERQYF. In DNA form, the CDR3 reads TGTGCCAGCAGCCCAATCACCCGGGAGCGGCAGTACTTC. The full variable domain, in which reference TRBV11-2 and TRBJ2-7 provide the parts outside the CDR3, is EAGVAQSPRYKIIEKRQSVAFWCNPISGHATLYWYQQILGQGPKLLIQFQNNGVVDDSQLPKDRFSAERLKGVDSTLKIQPAKLEDSAVYLCASSPITRERQYFGPGTRLTVT.

Turning to this clonotype: This clone may be a read error of a much larger clone one base away. This rearrangement joins TRBV7-2 to TRBJ1-2; D gene ambiguous. The CDR3 covers 15 residues. V lost 1 base, J lost 6 bases, and 15 bases lay in between. CDR1 SGHTA and CDR2 FQGNSA come from the germline V gene. CDR3 amino acids: CASSLEGRMNHGYTF. The CDR3 DNA reads TGTGCCAGCAGCTTAGAGGGCAGAATGAACCATGGCTACACCTTC.

About this clonotype itself: A read error is possible here, since a much larger clone lies one base away. The chain recombines TRBV7-2 with TRBJ2-7, with a weak D call TRBD1 (6 bases). Germline assignment: CDR1 SGHTA and CDR2 FQGNSA. This CDR3 comprises 15 residues. V gave up 0 bases and J gave up 2 bases, with 11 bases separating them. CDR3 sequence: CASSLARTVAYEQYF. DNA for the CDR3: TGTGCCAGCAGCTTAGCTCGGACAGTCGCCTACGAGCAGTACTTC.

This clonotype was recorded once. The chain joins TRBV5-4 to TRBJ2-5, with 8 nucleotides matching TRBD2. This CDR3 comprises 16 residues. V lost 4 bases to trimming and J lost 5 bases; unmatched junction nucleotides: 13. Per the germline V gene, CDR1 is SGHNT and CDR2 is YYREEE (reference sequence). The CDR3 bases are TGTGCCAGCAGCGTGACGTCTAGCGGGCGGAGGGAGACCCAGTACTTC. The encoded protein is CASSVTSSGRRETQYF.

The chain links TRBV5-4 to TRBJ1-6; D ambiguous. V was clipped by 2 bases and J by 7 bases, with 13 bases between them. CDR3 size: 15 residues. From germline, CDR1 is SGHNT and CDR2 YYREEE (reference sequence). The CDR3 reads CASSFDRAMNSPLHF. The CDR3 DNA sequence: TGTGCCAGCAGCTTCGATAGGGCCATGAATTCACCCCTCCACTTT.

There are a few counts of this clonotype. This chain connects TRBV27 to TRBJ2-1; 15 bases agree with TRBD2. Germline CDR1 MNHEY, CDR2 SMNVEV (reference sequence). This CDR3 contains 15 residues. V was clipped by 8 bases and J by 7 bases; unmatched bases: 6. The DNA for the CDR3 is TGTGCCAGCTTCGGACTAGCGGGGGGGCAGAATGAGCAGTTCTTC. It yields the protein CASFGLAGGQNEQFF.

This clonotype has a handful of counts. The chain is built from TRBV7-9 and TRBJ1-6; D uncertain. The CDR3 covers 14 residues. Germline values: CDR1 SEHNR, CDR2 FQNEAQ (reference sequence). Trimming removed 4 bases from V and 7 bases from J, with 11 bases in between. As DNA, the CDR3 is TGTGCCAGCAGCTCCTCTTCGGGGAATTCACCCCTCCACTTT. Residues: CASSSSSGNSPLHF.

The V and J genes are TRBV7-4 and TRBJ1-2; D unclear. This CDR3 region has 14 residues. The germline V gene has CDR1 SGHVT and CDR2 SQSDAQ. Trimming removed 5 bases at V and 8 bases at J, with 18 bases between. The CDR3 loop reads CASSLPAIHTGYTF. CDR3 coding DNA: TGTGCCAGCAGCCTCCCCGCCATTCACACCGGCTACACCTTC.

The V and J genes are TRBV4-1 and TRBJ1-5; 9 nucleotides agree with TRBD1. CDR1 is MGHRA and CDR2 is YSYEKL in the germline V gene. The CDR3 sequence is 17 residues long. V was pared by 7 bases and J by 7 bases, with 17 bases of the junction left unmatched. The CDR3 DNA reads TGCGCCAGCACGGTAGATGTCGGGACAGGGTCACGACAGCCCCAGCATTTT. It specifies CASTVDVGTGSRQPQHF.

The sample holds a few counts of this clonotype. The chain joins TRBV4-2 to TRBJ1-5; 10 bases map to TRBD1. Germline trimming cut 4 bases from V and 2 bases from J; bases unmatched to any gene: 11. CDR3 length: 18 amino acids. Germline loops: CDR1 LGHNA, CDR2 YNFKEQ. The CDR3 nucleotides read TGTGCCAGCAGCCGAGGAGGGGGACAGGGGACAGGCAATCAGCCCCAGCATTTT. Its translation: CASSRGGGQGTGNQPQHF.